This is a list of T cell receptor beta chains from one sample in a study of blood T cell repertoires in COVID-19. The repertoire was sequenced with immunoSEQ multiplex PCR; TCRdb's copy has only in-frame clones and lacks some. In the table there are approximately 440,000 clones, approximately 86% of which are singletons. The source material was PBMCs or T cells enriched from blood (not recorded which). The receptors shown here come from a young woman who had recovered from COVID-19. Both conserved end residues are part of each CDR3. D genes are given only for firm matches. Only some rows state a clone size, as once, few, many or a class for expanded clones.

V	size	D	J	CDR3	DNA
TRBV15	-	-	TRBJ1-6	CATSREGGNSPLHF	TGTGCCACCAGCAGAGAAGGCGGGAATTCACCCCTCCACTTT
TRBV5-4	-	TRBD1	TRBJ2-5	CASSDQGVETQYF	TGTGCCAGCAGCGACCAGGGGGTAGAGACCCAGTACTTC
TRBV19	-	TRBD1	TRBJ1-1	CASFSGTGKDTEAFF	TGTGCCAGTTTCTCCGGGACAGGGAAGGACACTGAAGCTTTCTTT
TRBV3-1/TRBV3-2	-	TRBD1	TRBJ1-1	CASSLQTGSTEAFF	TGTGCCAGCAGCCTCCAGACAGGGTCCACTGAAGCTTTCTTT
TRBV5-4	-	-	TRBJ2-7	CASSLGQISSYEQYF	TGTGCCAGCAGCTTGGGACAGATTAGCTCCTACGAGCAGTACTTC
TRBV7-9	-	-	TRBJ1-4	CASSPDGFGEKLFF	TGTGCCAGCAGCCCCGACGGGTTTGGGGAAAAACTGTTTTTT
TRBV6-5	-	-	TRBJ1-2	CASSRGLDGYTF	TGTGCCAGCAGCCGCGGACTGGATGGCTACACCTTC
TRBV30	-	TRBD1	TRBJ1-1	CAWTGGLNTEAFF	TGTGCCTGGACAGGGGGCCTCAACACTGAAGCTTTCTTT
TRBV30	-	-	TRBJ1-6	CAWRGVSPGDSPLHF	TGTGCCTGGCGGGGGGTGTCACCGGGGGATTCACCCCTCCACTTT
TRBV19	once	TRBD1	TRBJ1-1	CASSIPGGWDDTEAFF	TGTGCCAGTAGTATCCCAGGGGGCTGGGACGACACTGAAGCTTTCTTT
TRBV5-1	-	-	TRBJ1-1	CASSFGGATEAFF	TGCGCCAGCAGCTTCGGAGGGGCCACTGAAGCTTTCTTT
TRBV9	-	-	TRBJ2-1	CASSSGLGGSQEQFF	TGTGCCAGCAGCAGCGGATTAGGAGGCTCCCAGGAGCAGTTCTTC
TRBV10-3	-	TRBD2	TRBJ2-7	CAISEGRWASGNEQYF	TGTGCCATCAGTGAAGGAAGGTGGGCTAGCGGGAACGAGCAGTACTTC
TRBV27	-	TRBD1	TRBJ1-1	CASSLSGTGIFF	TGTGCCAGCAGTTTATCGGGGACAGGGATTTTCTTT
TRBV2	-	-	TRBJ1-5	CASSAQGSNQPQHF	TGTGCCAGCAGTGCTCAGGGGAGCAATCAGCCCCAGCATTTT
TRBV29-1	-	-	TRBJ2-5	CSVDLAAGSGTQYF	TGCAGCGTTGATCTTGCAGCGGGCTCGGGGACCCAGTACTTC
TRBV6-5	-	TRBD2	TRBJ2-1	CASSYKTGGEQFF	TGTGCCAGCAGTTACAAAACGGGGGGTGAGCAGTTCTTC
TRBV3-1/TRBV3-2	-	-	TRBJ1-1	CASSLNPGGTEAFF	TGTGCCAGCAGCCTTAACCCGGGTGGGACTGAAGCTTTCTTT
TRBV30	-	-	TRBJ1-5	CAWSVGAVYSNQPQHF	TGTGCCTGGAGTGTAGGGGCAGTTTATAGCAATCAGCCCCAGCATTTT
TRBV19	-	TRBD1	TRBJ2-3	CASSAPTGELTDTQYF	TGTGCCAGTAGTGCCCCAACAGGGGAGCTCACAGATACGCAGTATTTT
TRBV13	-	-	TRBJ1-6	CASSYNRLLAGYNSPLHF	TGTGCCAGCAGCTATAACCGGCTGCTTGCGGGATATAATTCACCCCTCCACTTT
TRBV5-1	-	-	TRBJ1-2	CASSPERDGYTF	TGCGCCAGCAGCCCGGAGAGGGATGGCTACACCTTC
TRBV19	once	TRBD1	TRBJ1-1	CASSIDQGADTEAFF	TGTGCCAGTAGTATAGACCAGGGGGCAGACACTGAAGCTTTCTTT
TRBV15	-	-	TRBJ2-3	CATSRDVSLDTQYF	TGTGCCACCAGCAGAGATGTTTCCCTGGATACGCAGTATTTT
TRBV28	-	-	TRBJ1-2	CASSFWDDSLYGYTF	TGTGCCAGCAGTTTTTGGGATGACAGCTTGTATGGCTACACCTTC
TRBV2	-	TRBD1	TRBJ2-7	CASSLDRGYEQYF	TGTGCCAGCAGTCTGGACAGGGGATACGAGCAGTACTTC
TRBV2	-	TRBD1	TRBJ1-2	CASTSDRGYGYTF	TGTGCCAGCACCTCAGACAGGGGTTATGGCTACACCTTC
TRBV24-1	-	-	TRBJ2-3	CATASARTDTQYF	TGTGCCACTGCTAGCGCCCGCACAGATACGCAGTATTTT
TRBV5-6	-	-	TRBJ2-1	CASSNRDTPYNEQFF	TGTGCCAGCAGCAACCGGGACACTCCCTACAATGAGCAGTTCTTC
TRBV3-1/TRBV3-2	-	TRBD1	TRBJ1-5	CASSRQPPTGSNQPQHF	TGTGCCAGCAGCCGCCAGCCCCCGACAGGGAGCAATCAGCCCCAGCATTTT
TRBV2	-	TRBD1	TRBJ2-2	CASTVKGQVNTGELFF	TGTGCCAGCACTGTCAAAGGACAGGTTAACACCGGGGAGCTGTTTTTT
TRBV6-6	-	-	TRBJ2-3	CASSYSWLSGTDTQYF	TGTGCCAGCAGTTACTCGTGGCTCAGCGGCACAGATACGCAGTATTTT
TRBV3-1/TRBV3-2	-	-	TRBJ1-5	CASSQAGKEGDQPQHF	TGTGCCAGCAGCCAAGCTGGAAAGGAGGGCGATCAGCCCCAGCATTTT
TRBV11-2	-	TRBD1	TRBJ2-5	CASSPGTGTSETQYF	TGTGCCAGCAGCCCCGGGACAGGGACGAGTGAGACCCAGTACTTC
TRBV4-1	-	TRBD1	TRBJ2-2	CASSQGGQGITGELFF	TGCGCCAGCAGCCAAGGTGGACAGGGCATCACCGGGGAGCTGTTTTTT
TRBV3-1/TRBV3-2	-	TRBD2	TRBJ2-5	CASSLTSGGYQETQYF	TGTGCCAGCAGCCTCACTAGCGGGGGATACCAAGAGACCCAGTACTTC
TRBV3-1/TRBV3-2	-	-	TRBJ1-6	CASTPGVSNSPLHF	TGTGCCAGCACCCCCGGGGTGAGTAATTCACCCCTCCACTTT
TRBV2	few	-	TRBJ2-1	CASKGPYNEQFF	TGTGCCAGCAAGGGGCCTTACAATGAGCAGTTCTTC
TRBV29-1	-	-	TRBJ2-7	CSVESGYEQYF	TGCAGCGTTGAAAGCGGCTACGAGCAGTACTTC
TRBV7-2	-	-	TRBJ2-7	CASSFDGGDYEQYF	TGTGCCAGCAGCTTTGACGGAGGAGACTACGAGCAGTACTTC
TRBV4-1	-	-	TRBJ1-1	CASSPAWGRMNTEAFF	TGCGCCAGCAGCCCCGCATGGGGGCGTATGAACACTGAAGCTTTCTTT
TRBV19	-	TRBD1	TRBJ2-7	CASSPPGQPYEQYF	TGTGCCAGTAGCCCCCCGGGACAGCCCTACGAGCAGTACTTC
TRBV15	-	TRBD1	TRBJ1-6	CATSRDTGTGTNSPLHF	TGTGCCACCAGCAGAGATACAGGGACAGGAACCAATTCACCCCTCCACTTT
TRBV30	-	-	TRBJ1-2	CAWSDGGYYGYTF	TGTGCCTGGAGTGACGGGGGGTACTATGGCTACACCTTC
TRBV5-1	-	TRBD1	TRBJ2-2	CASSIGQGGTGELFF	TGCGCCAGCAGCATAGGACAGGGAGGCACCGGGGAGCTGTTTTTT
TRBV7-8	-	TRBD1	TRBJ1-1	CASSRDRDTFTEAFF	TGTGCCAGCAGCAGGGACAGGGATACCTTCACTGAAGCTTTCTTT
TRBV19	-	-	TRBJ1-6	CASSLEGRNNSPLHF	TGTGCCAGTAGTCTGGAGGGTAGGAATAATTCACCCCTCCACTTT
TRBV12-3/TRBV12-4	-	-	TRBJ1-2	CASSLGVWSGYTF	TGTGCCAGCAGTTTAGGAGTCTGGAGTGGCTACACCTTC
TRBV11-3	-	TRBD2	TRBJ2-3	CASSSGTSEVTQYF	TGTGCCAGCAGCTCCGGGACTAGTGAGGTTACGCAGTATTTT
TRBV30	-	-	TRBJ2-7	CACRGRAYEQYF	TGTGCCTGTAGGGGAAGGGCCTACGAGCAGTACTTC
TRBV7-9	-	-	TRBJ1-2	CASSYSGNYGYTF	TGTGCCAGCAGCTACTCAGGGAACTATGGCTACACCTTC